This T cell receptor (beta chain) originates from a study of tumour-infiltrating T cells in Burkitt lymphoma (dated by TCRdb to 2019 to 2021). Turning to the overall study: All epidemiological subtypes of Burkitt lymphoma were represented in the cohort, which was made up of under 100 patients. When TCR repertoire data were correlated with clinical outcome, productive clonality turned out to predict both overall and progression-free survival, independent of established prognosticators, age at diagnosis among them.

For this clone: What antigen it recognizes has not been identified. Per-base qualities were not stored, and no clone one base away is much larger.

Between the V and J ends, shortened by 5 bases and 4 bases respectively, the junction contains 9 bases. The CDR3 spans 11 residues, from the cysteine through the phenylalanine. Kept here is only the CDR3 DNA, which spans 33 bases and is read in frame from base 1. Sequences DFQATT (CDR1) and SNEGSKA (CDR2) are obtained from the germline V gene (reference sequence). The investigation overall reported the following: Several public clonotypes shared across numerous Burkitt lymphoma patients were found, and shared tumour neoantigen selection absent from diffuse large B-cell lymphoma was thereby suggested.

The library was obtained by the immunoSEQ multiplex PCR assay. TCRdb limited this immuneACCESS table to in-frame rearrangements with V and J called. A share of clones is missing; checked studies link under half to unresolved V genes, and the rest is unexplained. Present in this sample are several thousand clones, more than 13% of which were seen just once. Less than 25% of the sample comes from the top ten. The receptor's source is a human donor with Burkitt lymphoma. The sample consisted of tumor tissue. This chain joins TRBV20-1 to TRBJ2-7; no confident D gene assignment can be made. CDR3 sequence: CSAYTNYEQYF. The nucleotide sequence reads TGCAGTGCTTATACGAATTACGAGCAGTACTTC.